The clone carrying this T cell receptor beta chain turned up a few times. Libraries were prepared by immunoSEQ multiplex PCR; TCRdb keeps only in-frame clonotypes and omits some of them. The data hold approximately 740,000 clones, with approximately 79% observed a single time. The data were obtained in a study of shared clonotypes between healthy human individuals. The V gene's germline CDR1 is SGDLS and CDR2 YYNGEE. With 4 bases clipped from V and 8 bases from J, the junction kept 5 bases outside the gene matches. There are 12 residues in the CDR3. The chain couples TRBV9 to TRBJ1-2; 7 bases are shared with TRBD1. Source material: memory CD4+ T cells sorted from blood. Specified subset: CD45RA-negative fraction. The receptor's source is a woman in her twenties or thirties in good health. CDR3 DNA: TGTGCCAGCAGCAACAGGGGTGGCGGCTACACCTTC. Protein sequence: CASSNRGGGYTF.